Listed below are T cell receptor beta chains from one sample, sequenced in a study of cytomegalovirus exposure and HLA in healthy donors. Data came from immunoSEQ multiplex PCR; TCRdb stores just in-frame clones and leaves some out. Of approximately 140,000 clones listed, 65% to 80% are singletons. Specimen: PBMCs. These receptors were taken from a woman aged 40 to 50 in good health and CMV-seronegative. CDR3s include the opening cysteine and the closing phenylalanine or tryptophan. Fields, in order: D gene, clone size, J gene, V gene, CDR3 protein, CDR3 DNA. A D gene is named only where the DNA matches it firmly. Clone size is shown for a subset of rows, as once, few, many or a class of expanded clone.

d_gene: NA
abundance: few
j_gene: TRBJ1-2
v_gene: TRBV30
CDR3aa: CAWGEGSYGYTF
CDR3nt: TGTGCCTGGGGGGAGGGTAGCTATGGCTACACCTTC

d_gene: TRBD2
abundance: NA
j_gene: TRBJ2-7
v_gene: TRBV20-1
CDR3aa: CSARRGDEQYF
CDR3nt: TGCAGTGCTAGACGGGGGGACGAGCAGTACTTC

d_gene: NA
abundance: once
j_gene: TRBJ1-1
v_gene: TRBV18
CDR3aa: CASSPSLRMNTEAFF
CDR3nt: TGTGCCAGCTCACCCTCGTTGCGGATGAACACTGAAGCTTTCTTT

d_gene: TRBD1
abundance: NA
j_gene: TRBJ2-6
v_gene: TRBV9
CDR3aa: CASSKGGQLNSGANVLTF
CDR3nt: TGTGCCAGCAGCAAAGGGGGACAGCTAAACTCTGGGGCCAACGTCCTGACTTTC

d_gene: TRBD2
abundance: NA
j_gene: TRBJ2-3
v_gene: TRBV5-6
CDR3aa: CASSLETSGGPDTQYF
CDR3nt: TGTGCCAGCAGCTTGGAGACTAGCGGGGGGCCAGATACGCAGTATTTT

d_gene: NA
abundance: NA
j_gene: TRBJ2-1
v_gene: TRBV5-1
CDR3aa: CASSLAASVYNEQFF
CDR3nt: TGCGCCAGCAGCTTGGCGGCTAGCGTCTACAATGAGCAGTTCTTC

d_gene: TRBD2
abundance: once
j_gene: TRBJ2-1
v_gene: TRBV7-8
CDR3aa: CASSSGLAAPNEQFF
CDR3nt: TGTGCCAGCAGCTCAGGACTAGCGGCTCCCAATGAGCAGTTCTTC

d_gene: TRBD1
abundance: few
j_gene: TRBJ1-1
v_gene: TRBV27
CDR3aa: CASSLRPGGVETEAFF
CDR3nt: TGTGCCAGCAGTTTACGGCCAGGGGGCGTAGAAACTGAAGCTTTCTTT

d_gene: NA
abundance: NA
j_gene: TRBJ2-7
v_gene: TRBV29-1
CDR3aa: CSACMGGSYEQYF
CDR3nt: TGCAGCGCCTGCATGGGGGGTTCCTACGAGCAGTACTTC

d_gene: NA
abundance: NA
j_gene: TRBJ2-7
v_gene: TRBV5-1
CDR3aa: CASSFGGQEQYF
CDR3nt: TGCGCCAGCAGCTTCGGAGGTCAGGAGCAGTACTTC

d_gene: NA
abundance: NA
j_gene: TRBJ1-1
v_gene: TRBV28
CDR3aa: CASSLKGVGLNTEAFF
CDR3nt: TGTGCCAGCAGTTTAAAGGGGGTAGGGTTGAACACTGAAGCTTTCTTT

d_gene: NA
abundance: NA
j_gene: TRBJ2-6
v_gene: TRBV5-1
CDR3aa: CASSSTGSSGANGLTF
CDR3nt: TGCGCCAGCAGCTCCACCGGGAGTTCTGGGGCCAACGGCCTGACTTTC

d_gene: NA
abundance: NA
j_gene: TRBJ2-7
v_gene: TRBV28
CDR3aa: CASSLAGPREQYF
CDR3nt: TGTGCCAGCAGTCTAGCCGGGCCACGCGAGCAGTACTTC

d_gene: TRBD2
abundance: few
j_gene: TRBJ2-4
v_gene: TRBV5-1
CDR3aa: CASSGGGTTLAKNIQYF
CDR3nt: TGCGCCAGCAGCGGCGGAGGGACTACCCTAGCCAAAAACATTCAGTACTTC

d_gene: TRBD1
abundance: NA
j_gene: TRBJ1-1
v_gene: TRBV28
CDR3aa: CASSLPLQGTDGKEAFF
CDR3nt: TGTGCCAGCAGTTTACCCCTACAGGGGACAGACGGGAAGGAAGCTTTCTTT

d_gene: TRBD1
abundance: NA
j_gene: TRBJ2-2
v_gene: TRBV6-6
CDR3aa: CASSGQGVANTGELFF
CDR3nt: TGTGCCAGCAGCGGACAGGGGGTGGCGAACACCGGGGAGCTGTTTTTT

d_gene: NA
abundance: NA
j_gene: TRBJ2-6
v_gene: TRBV10-3
CDR3aa: CAISPGSDVSGANGLTF
CDR3nt: TGTGCCATCAGTCCGGGCTCAGACGTCTCTGGGGCCAACGGCCTGACTTTC

d_gene: NA
abundance: NA
j_gene: TRBJ1-2
v_gene: TRBV7-9
CDR3aa: CASSSDIANYGYTF
CDR3nt: TGTGCCAGCAGCTCCGACATCGCTAACTATGGCTACACCTTC

d_gene: NA
abundance: NA
j_gene: TRBJ1-3
v_gene: TRBV19
CDR3aa: CASSQATSGNTIYF
CDR3nt: TGTGCCAGTTCACAGGCGACTTCTGGAAACACCATATATTTT

d_gene: TRBD1
abundance: NA
j_gene: TRBJ2-1
v_gene: TRBV28
CDR3aa: CASSSQGYNEQFF
CDR3nt: TGTGCCAGCAGTTCACAGGGGTACAATGAGCAGTTCTTC

d_gene: NA
abundance: NA
j_gene: TRBJ1-5
v_gene: TRBV19
CDR3aa: CASSPDSNQPQHF
CDR3nt: TGTGCCAGTAGTCCAGATAGCAATCAGCCCCAGCATTTT

d_gene: TRBD1
abundance: once
j_gene: TRBJ2-3
v_gene: TRBV7-3
CDR3aa: CASSLLGQGQATDTQYF
CDR3nt: TGTGCCAGCAGCCTACTCGGACAAGGACAGGCCACAGATACGCAGTATTTT

d_gene: TRBD1
abundance: NA
j_gene: TRBJ2-7
v_gene: TRBV2
CDR3aa: CASRGNRDRSSYEQYF
CDR3nt: TGTGCCAGCAGAGGCAACCGGGACAGGAGCTCCTACGAGCAGTACTTC

d_gene: NA
abundance: NA
j_gene: TRBJ2-2
v_gene: TRBV21-1
CDR3aa: CASSKAWRGRSGELFF
CDR3nt: TGTGCCAGCAGCAAAGCTTGGCGCGGTCGGTCCGGGGAGCTGTTTTTT

d_gene: TRBD2
abundance: NA
j_gene: TRBJ2-7
v_gene: TRBV10-2
CDR3aa: CASRLAGGPEQYF
CDR3nt: TGCGCCAGTCGACTAGCGGGAGGCCCCGAGCAGTACTTC

d_gene: NA
abundance: NA
j_gene: TRBJ2-7
v_gene: TRBV5-1
CDR3aa: CASSFQGNEQYF
CDR3nt: TGCGCCAGCAGCTTCCAGGGGAACGAGCAGTACTTC

d_gene: TRBD2
abundance: NA
j_gene: TRBJ2-7
v_gene: TRBV4-1
CDR3aa: CASSLEGLAAPYEQYF
CDR3nt: TGCGCCAGCAGCCTTGAGGGACTAGCGGCTCCCTACGAGCAGTACTTC

d_gene: TRBD2
abundance: few
j_gene: TRBJ2-7
v_gene: TRBV6-5
CDR3aa: CASSYSPSGYEQYF
CDR3nt: TGTGCCAGCAGTTACTCTCCTAGCGGTTACGAGCAGTACTTC

d_gene: NA
abundance: few
j_gene: TRBJ1-5
v_gene: TRBV7-2
CDR3aa: CASSADSPNQPQHF
CDR3nt: TGTGCCAGCAGCGCTGACAGCCCCAATCAGCCCCAGCATTTT

d_gene: TRBD2
abundance: few
j_gene: TRBJ2-1
v_gene: TRBV18
CDR3aa: CASSRFSGRNYNEQFF
CDR3nt: TGTGCCAGCTCACGCTTTAGCGGGAGGAACTACAATGAGCAGTTCTTC

d_gene: NA
abundance: NA
j_gene: TRBJ1-2
v_gene: TRBV7-9
CDR3aa: CASSPGQGYTF
CDR3nt: TGTGCCAGCAGCCCTGGGCAGGGCTACACCTTC

d_gene: NA
abundance: NA
j_gene: TRBJ2-1
v_gene: TRBV27
CDR3aa: CASSSGIRTSYNEQFF
CDR3nt: TGTGCCAGCAGTTCCGGGATAAGGACGTCCTACAATGAGCAGTTCTTC